A single sample is the source of the 10 T cell receptor beta chains below, sequenced in a study of blood T cell repertoires in COVID-19. Generated by immunoSEQ multiplex PCR, the TCRdb table keeps only in-frame clones and is missing some. The sample has roughly 250,000 clones, roughly 88% seen once. Specimen: PBMCs or T cells enriched from blood (not recorded which). These receptors originate from a woman aged 40 to 49 with acute COVID-19.

The rearrangement joins TRBV6-2 or TRBV6-3 to TRBJ2-7; no definite D call. The germline V and J ends were trimmed by 6 bases and 7 bases, with 16 bases remaining between them. CDR3 length: 13 amino acids. CDR1 MNHEY and CDR2 SVGEGT come from the germline V gene. CDR3 in DNA: TGTGCCAGCAGCCGCCCTCCTAACAGAGAGCAGTACTTC. This gives the protein CASSRPPNREQYF.

This CDR3 is CASSLVFDLTASYEQYF. The CDR3, as DNA: TGTGCCAGCAGCTTGGTCTTTGATTTAACAGCCTCCTACGAGCAGTACTTC. The chain uses TRBV5-5 and TRBJ2-7; the D is unclear. CDR3 length equals 17 residues. Germline V gene sequence: CDR1 SGHKS, CDR2 YYEKEE (reference sequence). Trimming removed 0 bases from V and 0 bases from J, with 16 bases in between. Full variable domain (rest looked up from reference TRBV5-5 and TRBJ2-7): DAGVTQSPTHLIKTRGQQVTLRCSPISGHKSVSWYQQVLGQGPQFIFQYYEKEERGRGNFPDRFSARQFPNYSSELNVNALLLGDSALYLCASSLVFDLTASYEQYFGPGTRLTVT.

The V and J genes are TRBV9 and TRBJ2-7; possibly TRBD2 for D (6 bases). CDR3 size: 13 residues. Germline V gene lookup returns CDR1 SGDLS and CDR2 YYNGEE. V was trimmed by 0 bases and J by 4 bases, leaving 8 bases between them. CDR3 amino acids: CASSVEEGYEQYF. The CDR3 DNA reads as TGTGCCAGCAGCGTAGAGGAGGGGTACGAGCAGTACTTC.

V is TRBV7-2 and J is TRBJ2-2, with 7 bases aligning to TRBD1. Per the germline V gene, CDR1 is SGHTA and CDR2 is FQGNSA. The CDR3 length is 16 residues. The V segment lost 1 base and the J segment 2 bases; nucleotides outside the gene matches: 4. The CDR3 bases are TGTGCCAGCAGCTTAGTAGGGACAGTTAACACCGGGGAGCTGTTTTTT. Its protein is CASSLVGTVNTGELFF. Full variable domain (remainder filled in from reference TRBV7-2 and TRBJ2-2): GAGVSQSPSNKVTEKGKDVELRCDPISGHTALYWYRQSLGQGLEFLIYFQGNSAPDKSGLPSDRFSAERTGGSVSTLTIQRTQQEDSAVYLCASSLVGTVNTGELFFGEGSRLTVL.

This clone is a singleton in its sample. The chain employs TRBV29-1 and TRBJ2-5, with D possibly TRBD1 on 6 matching bases. CDR3 size: 14 residues. Germline lookup yields CDR1 SQVTM and CDR2 ANQGSEA. Trimming took 7 bases from V and 1 from J, leaving 16 bases between them. The CDR3 DNA sequence: TGCAGCGCTCAACGGGACACCACCCAAGAGACCCAGTACTTC. It yields the protein CSAQRDTTQETQYF.

The V and J genes are TRBV27 and TRBJ1-1, with unresolved D. The CDR3 consists of 15 residues. V gave up 5 bases and J gave up 1 base, with 14 bases separating them. The germline gives CDR1 MNHEY, CDR2 SMNVEV (reference sequence). The CDR3 protein is CASSPRTLSNTEAFF. In DNA, the CDR3 is TGTGCCAGCAGTCCCCGGACTCTATCGAACACTGAAGCTTTCTTT.

V gene TRBV28 combines with J gene TRBJ2-7; tentative D call: TRBD1 (6 bases). Germline lookup yields CDR1 MDHEN and CDR2 SYDVKM. The CDR3 contains 14 residues. Between the trimmed V and J ends, which lost 4 bases and 0 bases, there was a span of 10 bases. The CDR3 reads CASSSTGLSYEQYF. Written as DNA, the CDR3 is TGTGCCAGCAGTTCCACAGGGCTCTCCTACGAGCAGTACTTC.

The chain has TRBV6-6 and TRBJ1-4; D is uncertain. This CDR3 has 15 amino acids. From germline, CDR1 is MNHNY and CDR2 SVGAGI (reference sequence). The ends were cut back, 4 bases at V and 7 bases at J, with 16 bases in the middle. The CDR3 region has the DNA TGTGCCAGCAGTTCCGTGGGAGGTCACGCTGAAAAACTGTTTTTT. Its translation: CASSSVGGHAEKLFF.

The V call is TRBV27, the J call TRBJ2-5; D unresolved. Trimming shortened V by 2 bases and J by 4 bases, and 11 bases separated the two germline ends. Germline assignment: CDR1 MNHEY and CDR2 SMNVEV (reference sequence). This CDR3 has 14 amino acids. DNA for the CDR3: TGTGCCAGCAGTTTAGATGCCGGTCGAGAGACCCAGTACTTC. Translation gives CASSLDAGRETQYF.

V usage is TRBV28 and J usage is TRBJ1-4; no firm D call. The CDR3 loop spans 14 amino acids. Germline CDR1 reads MDHEN; CDR2 reads SYDVKM. Trimming removed 5 bases from V and 3 bases from J, with 10 bases in between. Here the CDR3 reads CASSRGAANEKLFF. The CDR3, as DNA: TGTGCCAGCAGTCGGGGAGCAGCTAATGAAAAACTGTTTTTT.